The 32 T cell receptor beta chains reported below all come from one sample, sequenced in a study of neoadjuvant anti-PD-1 for oral cavity cancer. Libraries were prepared by immunoSEQ multiplex PCR; TCRdb keeps only in-frame clonotypes and omits some of them. The profile shows 35,000 to 40,000 clones, approximately 40% of them singletons. Sample time point: after neoadjuvant nivolumab, at surgical resection. Sample: tumor tissue, taken after nivolumab (anti-PD-1) treatment. These receptors were obtained from a person between 35 and 79 years old with oral cavity squamous cell carcinoma.

V is TRBV4-1 and J is TRBJ2-7, with TRBD2 identical over 7 bases. The ends lost 1 base at V and 5 bases at J; junction bases unmatched: 5. The CDR3 loop spans 14 amino acids. CDR1 and CDR2 (germline): MGHRA, YSYEKL. The CDR3 nucleotides are TGCGCCAGCAGCCAAGGGGACGGGGGGAACGAGCAGTACTTC. Translated: CASSQGDGGNEQYF.

In its sample, this clone was seen a few times. The genes are TRBV2 and TRBJ2-1; D call uncertain. Germline V gene lookup returns CDR1 SNHLY and CDR2 FYNNEI. This CDR3 contains 14 residues. V was clipped by 4 bases and J by 9 bases, with 16 bases between them. The CDR3, as DNA: TGTGCCAGCAGTGTTAGAGGTGTACGGATTGAGCAGTTCTTC. Protein: CASSVRGVRIEQFF.

The chain couples TRBV4-1 to TRBJ2-7, with 11 bases lining up with TRBD2. V dropped 4 bases and J dropped 7; count of bases not matched to a gene: 3. Germline V lookup: CDR1 MGHRA, CDR2 YSYEKL. The CDR3 runs to 13 residues. DNA of the CDR3: TGCGCCAGCAGCCGGACTAGCGGGTGGGAGCAGTACTTC. The encoded protein is CASSRTSGWEQYF.

The gene calls are TRBV5-1 and TRBJ2-3; 8 bases match TRBD1. Trimming removed 0 bases from V and 2 bases from J; junction bases left unmatched: 5. CDR1 is SGHRS and CDR2 is YFSETQ in the germline V gene. This CDR3 contains 16 residues. CDR3 amino acids: CASSLGGQGLTDTQYF. The CDR3 DNA is TGCGCCAGCAGCTTGGGCGGACAGGGCCTCACAGATACGCAGTATTTT.

This chain connects TRBV11-2 to TRBJ2-7; weak D call: TRBD2 (5 bases). Trimming left V 1 base short and J 8 bases short, with 12 bases between. Germline V gene data show CDR1 as SGHAT and CDR2 as FQNNGV. This CDR3 spans 13 amino acids. CDR3 sequence reads: CASSLGGPRKQYF. CDR3 DNA sequence: TGTGCCAGCAGCTTAGGCGGGCCCCGTAAGCAGTACTTC.

The rearrangement joins TRBV30 to TRBJ1-1; D uncertain. Germline V gene data show CDR1 as GTSNPN and CDR2 as SVGIG (reference sequence). Trimming took off 2 bases at V and 4 bases at J, with 14 bases between the two ends. The CDR3 extends over 14 amino acids. This chain's CDR3 is CAWSRKGSGTEAFF. DNA for the CDR3: TGTGCCTGGAGTCGTAAGGGCTCTGGCACTGAAGCTTTCTTT.

This chain joins TRBV5-1 and TRBJ2-1; D not resolved. CDR3 length: 15 residues. V was pared by 7 bases and J by 0 bases, with 14 bases between. Germline V lookup: CDR1 SGHRS, CDR2 YFSETQ. Here the CDR3 DNA reads TGCGCCAGCGAAGAATGGGCTAGCTCCTACAATGAGCAGTTCTTC. Translating it yields CASEEWASSYNEQFF.

This clone was seen ten or more times. The V call is TRBV7-9, the J call TRBJ2-1; D is unresolved. CDR1 is SEHNR, CDR2 FQNEAQ, per germline (reference sequence). V dropped 0 bases and J dropped 9 bases, with 9 bases sitting between them. The CDR3 totals 13 residues. CDR3 nucleotides: TGTGCCAGCAGCTTAGCGCTTGTGGCTGAGCAGTTCTTC. Its translation is CASSLALVAEQFF.

This clone was detected many times. The J gene is TRBJ2-1, the V gene TRBV5-5; D unclear. This CDR3 contains 11 residues. Trimming shortened V by 2 bases and J by 9 bases, and 6 bases separated the two germline ends. CDR1 and CDR2 from the germline V gene are SGHKS and YYEKEE (reference sequence). The CDR3 nucleotides read TGTGCCAGCAGCTTATCTAGTGAGCAGTTCTTC. It is translated as CASSLSSEQFF.

This clone was recorded a few times. The rearrangement joins TRBV7-2 to TRBJ2-7; D might be TRBD1 or TRBD2, each matching 6 bases. Trimming took 3 bases from V and 0 from J, leaving 15 bases between them. The germline V gene has CDR1 SGHTA and CDR2 FQGNSA. This CDR3 has 16 amino acids. Here the CDR3 reads CASSLTGGMSSYEQYF. The DNA for the CDR3 is TGTGCCAGCAGCTTGACAGGCGGGATGAGCTCCTACGAGCAGTACTTC.

The chain joins TRBV28 to TRBJ1-2; 8 bases fit TRBD1. V was clipped by 2 bases and J by 3 bases; unmatched bases: 5. CDR1 MDHEN and CDR2 SYDVKM come from the germline V gene. The CDR3 length is 15 residues. CDR3: CASSLQDRADYGYTF. CDR3 nucleotides: TGTGCCAGCAGTTTACAGGACAGGGCCGACTATGGCTACACCTTC.

This chain uses TRBV19 with TRBJ2-7; D may match TRBD1 or TRBD2 (5 bases each). Germline assignment: CDR1 LNHDA and CDR2 SQIVND (reference sequence). Deletions cut 6 bases from V and 2 bases from J, with 20 bases between. This CDR3 comprises 16 residues. As DNA, the CDR3 is TGTGCCAGTAGCCCCCTCCGTGGGACGACGACCTACGAGCAGTACTTC. Translation: CASSPLRGTTTYEQYF.

The chain has TRBV30 and TRBJ2-7; D tentatively fits TRBD1 or TRBD2 (5 bases each). CDR1 is GTSNPN and CDR2 is SVGIG in the germline V gene (reference sequence). Trimming removed 3 bases from V and 2 bases from J, with 14 bases in between. This CDR3 is built from 14 residues. The CDR3 coding sequence is TGTGCCTGGAGAACCGGGACGATTACCTACGAGCAGTACTTC. This sequence encodes CAWRTGTITYEQYF. The variable domain in full, with the rest retrieved from reference TRBV30 and TRBJ2-7, is SQTIHQWPATLVQPVGSPLSLECTVEGTSNPNLYWYRQAAGRGLQLLFYSVGIGQISSEVPQNLSASRPQDRQFILSSKKLLLSDSGFYLCAWRTGTITYEQYFGPGTRLTVT.

This clone was observed a few times. The chain combines TRBV5-6 with TRBJ1-1; D is possibly TRBD1 (5 bases). The V end lost 8 bases, the J end lost 2 bases, and 16 bases lay between the germline ends. The CDR3 runs 14 residues. Germline assignment: CDR1 SGHDT and CDR2 YYEEEE. The CDR3 reads CASGTGTVNTEAFF. As DNA, the CDR3 is TGTGCCAGTGGCACCGGGACGGTAAACACTGAAGCTTTCTTT. Filled out from reference TRBV5-6 and TRBJ1-1, the complete variable domain reads DAGVTQSPTHLIKTRGQQVTLRCSPKSGHDTVSWYQQALGQGPQFIFQYYEEEERQRGNFPDRFSGHQFPNYSSELNVNALLLGDSALYLCASGTGTVNTEAFFGQGTRLTVV.

The chain links TRBV11-2 to TRBJ2-3; TRBD2 matches at 11 bases. CDR3 length: 14 residues. CDR1 is SGHAT, CDR2 FQNNGV, per germline. The trim removed 3 bases at V and 5 bases at J, leaving 1 base unmatched. CDR3 protein: CASSFSGGEDTQYF. The CDR3, as DNA: TGTGCCAGCAGCTTTAGCGGGGGGGAAGATACGCAGTATTTT.

The chain couples TRBV4-1 to TRBJ2-1; 8 bases align to TRBD1. CDR1 and CDR2 from the germline V gene are MGHRA and YSYEKL. The CDR3 runs 15 residues. V shed 1 base, J shed 5 bases, and the junction held 4 bases outside the gene matches. CDR3 nucleotide sequence: TGCGCCAGCAGCCAAGGCCAGGGGGCTGACAATGAGCAGTTCTTC. Translating it yields CASSQGQGADNEQFF.

The chain employs TRBV2 and TRBJ2-1, with 8 nucleotides matching TRBD1. The CDR3 loop spans 17 amino acids. V shed 6 bases and J 8 bases; nucleotides not matched to a gene: 18. Germline V gene lookup returns CDR1 SNHLY and CDR2 FYNNEI. CDR3 residues: CASRDVPGQAFGDEQFF. The CDR3 nucleotides read TGTGCCAGCAGGGATGTACCGGGACAGGCCTTTGGGGATGAGCAGTTCTTC. The complete variable domain, with remaining parts taken from reference TRBV2 and TRBJ2-1, reads EPEVTQTPSHQVTQMGQEVILRCVPISNHLYFYWYRQILGQKVEFLVSFYNNEISEKSEIFDDQFSVERPDGSNFTLKIRSTKLEDSAMYFCASRDVPGQAFGDEQFFGPGTRLTVL.

This chain links TRBV7-7 with TRBJ1-2; no clear D. Germline values: CDR1 SSHAT, CDR2 FNYEAQ (reference sequence). The CDR3 is 16 amino acids. V lost 5 bases to trimming and J lost 2 bases, with 18 bases between them. CDR3 DNA sequence: TGTGCCAGCAGCCCTATTGAAATCAATTGGAACTATGGCTACACCTTC. It specifies CASSPIEINWNYGYTF.

This clone was counted many times. The J gene is TRBJ2-3, the V gene TRBV7-6; D possibly corresponds to TRBD2 (6 bases). CDR1 is SGHVS and CDR2 is FNYEAQ in the germline V gene. Trimming removed 1 base at V and 2 bases at J, with 16 bases between. The CDR3 loop spans 17 amino acids. The CDR3 sequence is CASSLEASAHYTDTQYF. Here the CDR3 DNA reads TGTGCCAGCAGCTTAGAGGCTAGCGCCCACTACACAGATACGCAGTATTTT.

V gene TRBV6-5 combines with J gene TRBJ1-1; D unresolved. Germline loops: CDR1 MNHEY, CDR2 SVGAGI. This CDR3 is built from 12 residues. Between the trimmed V and J ends, which lost 8 bases and 1 base, there was a span of 8 bases. DNA for the CDR3: TGTGCCAGCTCGTTCGGGAACACTGAAGCTTTCTTT. This sequence encodes CASSFGNTEAFF.

This clone was detected only a few times. V gene TRBV11-2 combines with J gene TRBJ1-1, with D maybe TRBD1 (5 bases). This CDR3 is built from 14 residues. The germline V gene has CDR1 SGHAT and CDR2 FQNNGV. V was cut by 3 bases and J by 1 base, with 9 bases left in between. The DNA of the CDR3 is TGTGCCAGCAGCTTGGGGGTTTGGAACACTGAAGCTTTCTTT. Translated: CASSLGVWNTEAFF. Drawing the rest from reference TRBV11-2 and TRBJ1-1, the complete variable domain is EAGVAQSPRYKIIEKRQSVAFWCNPISGHATLYWYQQILGQGPKLLIQFQNNGVVDDSQLPKDRFSAERLKGVDSTLKIQPAKLEDSAVYLCASSLGVWNTEAFFGQGTRLTVV.

The CDR3 loop is CASSVGGDRITGELFF. Here the CDR3 DNA reads TGTGCCAGCAGCGTAGGGGGGGATCGGATCACCGGGGAGCTGTTTTTT. The rearrangement links TRBV9 to TRBJ2-2, with D possibly matching TRBD2 (6 bases). The germline V and J ends were trimmed by 0 bases and 4 bases, with 13 bases remaining between them. Germline V gene sequence: CDR1 SGDLS, CDR2 YYNGEE. The CDR3 is made up of 16 amino acids.

V gene TRBV2 combines with J gene TRBJ2-3; no clear D. CDR3 length equals 14 residues. Germline V gene sequence: CDR1 SNHLY, CDR2 FYNNEI. The ends were cut back, 1 base at V and 0 bases at J, with 5 bases in the middle. The CDR3 loop reads CASSEVVSTDTQYF. CDR3 bases: TGTGCCAGCAGTGAAGTGGTCAGCACAGATACGCAGTATTTT.

In this sample, this clone turned up a few times. J is TRBJ1-5 and V is TRBV4-2; 8 nucleotides line up with TRBD1. CDR1 LGHNA and CDR2 YNFKEQ come from the germline V gene. The CDR3 covers 17 residues. After removal of 1 base from V and 7 bases from J, the junction contained 12 bases not matched to a gene. In nucleotides, the CDR3 is TGTGCCAGCAGCCAAGCCCCCTCCGGGACAGGCGGACAGCCCCAGCATTTT. Amino acids: CASSQAPSGTGGQPQHF.

This clone was observed a handful of times. The chain has TRBV7-9 and TRBJ2-7, with D possibly being TRBD1 (5 bases). The CDR3 runs to 14 residues. V was clipped by 5 bases and J by 7 bases, with 18 bases between them. CDR1 and CDR2 (germline): SEHNR, FQNEAQ (reference sequence). For the CDR3, the DNA is TGTGCCAGCAGCCAGATTCAGGGTTGGATGGAGCAGTACTTC. It is translated as CASSQIQGWMEQYF.

This clone was seen a few times. This rearrangement joins TRBV6-6 to TRBJ2-6; TRBD1 agrees at 7 bases. The CDR3 spans 16 residues. CDR1 and CDR2 from the germline V gene are MNHNY and SVGAGI (reference sequence). V was pared by 8 bases and J by 0 bases, with 7 bases of the junction left unmatched. DNA for the CDR3: TGTGCCAGCTACAGGGGCCTAAGCTCTGGGGCCAACGTCCTGACTTTC. Its translation: CASYRGLSSGANVLTF.

The chain is built from TRBV9 and TRBJ2-1; possibly TRBD2 for D (7 bases). The CDR3 is 16 amino acids. Deletions cut 0 bases from V and 1 base from J, with 11 bases between. The V gene's germline CDR1 is SGDLS and CDR2 YYNGEE. The CDR3 loop reads CASSVVGGPSYNEQFF. The CDR3 DNA sequence: TGTGCCAGCAGCGTAGTGGGGGGGCCTTCCTACAATGAGCAGTTCTTC.

The V gene is TRBV7-9, the J gene TRBJ2-5; D gene unclear. The CDR3 spans 14 residues. Trimming shortened V by 5 bases and J by 1 base, and 11 bases separated the two germline ends. The germline gives CDR1 SEHNR, CDR2 FQNEAQ (reference sequence). CDR3 amino acids: CASSITPIQETQYF. The CDR3 region has the DNA TGTGCCAGCAGCATAACCCCAATCCAAGAGACCCAGTACTTC.

This clone was counted many times. This CDR3 reads CASSQMRQGPRGTEAFF. The CDR3 DNA follows: TGTGCCAGCAGCCAAATGCGTCAGGGTCCCCGTGGCACTGAAGCTTTCTTT. The gene calls are TRBV4-2 and TRBJ1-1, with D tentatively TRBD1 (5 bases). Trimming left V 2 bases short and J 4 bases short, with 20 bases between. Germline CDR1 LGHNA, CDR2 YNFKEQ. The CDR3 is made up of 17 amino acids.

This clone showed up just once. The chain links TRBV7-8 to TRBJ2-1; D perhaps matches TRBD1 (6 bases). This CDR3 spans 15 amino acids. The V and J ends lost 2 bases and 3 bases respectively, with 11 bases between them. Germline CDR1 and CDR2: SGHVS and FQNEAQ. As DNA, the CDR3 is TGTGCCAGCAGCTTATCCAGGACAGTCTACAATGAGCAGTTCTTC. It translates to CASSLSRTVYNEQFF.

The chain has TRBV6-1 and TRBJ2-7; tentatively, D is TRBD2 (6 bases). The CDR3 sequence is 15 residues long. Germline CDR1 is MNHNS and CDR2 is SASEGT. Trimming pared 0 bases from V and 5 bases from J, leaving 14 bases between. The CDR3 coding sequence is TGTGCCAGCAGTGAAGCGGCAGGGACTTCGGACGAGCAGTACTTC. The encoded protein is CASSEAAGTSDEQYF.

This clone was counted between two and nine times. The V and J genes are TRBV20-1 and TRBJ2-5; no reliable D call. V shed 7 bases and J shed 2 bases, with 5 bases lying between them. The CDR3 length is 10 residues. Germline V gene data show CDR1 as DFQATT and CDR2 as SNEGSKA (reference sequence). CDR3 nucleotide sequence: TGCAGTGGCAGACAAGAGACCCAGTACTTC. Protein product: CSGRQETQYF.